These 25 T cell receptor beta chains share one sample of origin, sequenced in a study of cytomegalovirus exposure and HLA in healthy donors. Assay used: immunoSEQ multiplex PCR; TCRdb lists only in-frame clones, some missing. The profile shows 100,000 to 150,000 clones, 89% of them singletons. The specimen sequenced was PBMCs. The receptors originated from a woman aged 18-29 years in good health and CMV-seronegative.

The V call is TRBV6-4, the J call TRBJ2-2; D possibly corresponds to TRBD1 (5 bases). CDR1 is MRHNA and CDR2 is SNTAGT in the germline V gene. Trimming took 3 bases from V and 3 from J, leaving 11 bases between them. The CDR3 runs to 15 residues. CDR3 DNA sequence: TGTGCCAGCAGTGAAGGGGAAAGGGACACCGGGGAGCTGTTTTTT. This codes for CASSEGERDTGELFF.

V and J are TRBV7-9 and TRBJ2-2, with D perhaps matching TRBD1 (6 bases). The CDR3 extends over 15 amino acids. Trimming removed 3 bases at V and 6 bases at J, with 14 bases between. Germline CDR1 is SEHNR and CDR2 is FQNEAQ (reference sequence). CDR3 bases: TGTGCCAGCAGCTTGGCTACAGGGATTTCCGGGGAGCTGTTTTTT. This encodes CASSLATGISGELFF. The entire variable domain, with the rest obtained from reference TRBV7-9 and TRBJ2-2, is as follows: DTGVSQNPRHKITKRGQNVTFRCDPISEHNRLYWYRQTLGQGPEFLTYFQNEAQLEKSRLLSDRFSAERPKGSFSTLEIQRTEQGDSAMYLCASSLATGISGELFFGEGSRLTVL.

The chain links TRBV12-5 to TRBJ2-7; D not resolved. CDR1 is LGHNT and CDR2 is FRNRAP in the germline V gene. The CDR3 contains 12 residues. V was trimmed by 2 bases and J by 6 bases, leaving 8 bases between them. CDR3 protein: CASGLSMAEQYF. Written as DNA, the CDR3 is TGTGCTAGTGGTTTGTCCATGGCCGAGCAGTACTTC.

This sequence joins TRBV6-5 and TRBJ1-4, with TRBD1 identical over 7 bases. CDR1 and CDR2 from the germline V gene are MNHEY and SVGAGI. The CDR3 is 13 residues long. Losses at the gene ends were 7 bases for V and 5 bases for J; bases not matched to a gene: 4. CDR3 sequence: CASKDRANEKLFF. The DNA for the CDR3 is TGTGCCAGCAAAGACAGGGCGAATGAAAAACTGTTTTTT.

V usage is TRBV30 and J usage is TRBJ2-7; D is undetermined. In germline, CDR1 is GTSNPN, CDR2 SVGIG (reference sequence). This CDR3 contains 13 residues. V was pared by 6 bases and J by 0 bases, with 12 bases between. Written as DNA, the CDR3 is TGTGCCTGCGTGAGTATCGCCTCCTACGAGCAGTACTTC. Amino acid sequence: CACVSIASYEQYF.

The V and J genes are TRBV6-1 and TRBJ2-4, with 12 bases matching TRBD2. The trim removed 3 bases at V and 3 bases at J, leaving 3 bases unmatched. Germline V gene lookup returns CDR1 MNHNS and CDR2 SASEGT. The CDR3 runs to 16 residues. CDR3 sequence: CASSELTSGSKNIQYF. CDR3 coding DNA: TGTGCCAGCAGTGAGTTGACTAGCGGGAGCAAAAACATTCAGTACTTC.

The chain has TRBV10-2 and TRBJ2-1; TRBD2 matches at 11 bases. The germline V gene has CDR1 WSHSY and CDR2 SAAADI. With 6 bases clipped from V and 8 bases from J, the junction kept 3 bases outside the gene matches. The CDR3 runs to 13 residues. The CDR3 nucleotides read TGCGCCAGCAGAACTAGCGGGAGCGATGAGCAGTTCTTC. Translated: CASRTSGSDEQFF.

The chain employs TRBV28 and TRBJ2-6; weak D call: TRBD2 (5 bases). Trimming removed 4 bases at V and 0 bases at J, with 19 bases between. The length of the CDR3 is 19 residues. Germline CDR1 reads MDHEN; CDR2 reads SYDVKM. CDR3 amino acids: CASSSPFGIPFSGANVLTF. The CDR3 nucleotides are TGTGCCAGCAGTTCCCCTTTCGGGATCCCGTTCTCTGGGGCCAACGTCCTGACTTTC.

The rearrangement uses TRBV7-2 and TRBJ1-2, with D perhaps TRBD1 (5 bases). V lost 5 bases and J 4 bases, leaving 11 bases between the germline ends. Germline values: CDR1 SGHTA, CDR2 FQGNSA. The CDR3 runs to 13 residues. CDR3 region: CASSLQGAYGYTF. For the CDR3, the DNA is TGTGCCAGCAGCCTCCAGGGTGCCTATGGCTACACCTTC.

J is TRBJ1-5 and V is TRBV19, with a weak D call TRBD1 (5 bases). V shed 6 bases and J shed 5 bases, with 11 bases lying between them. The CDR3 length is 13 residues. Germline V gives CDR1 LNHDA, CDR2 SQIVND (reference sequence). The CDR3 spells CASSQGLDQPQHF. The CDR3 DNA reads TGTGCCAGTAGCCAGGGCCTTGATCAGCCCCAGCATTTT.

As DNA, the CDR3 is TGTGCCAGCAGGTGTACCGGAGGACAGGGCAATGAGGCTGAAGCTTTCTTT. Protein sequence: CASRCTGGQGNEAEAFF. This chain connects TRBV25-1 to TRBJ1-1; TRBD1 aligns across 8 bases. V shed 6 bases, J shed 6 bases, and the junction held 18 bases outside the gene matches. CDR1 MGHDK and CDR2 SYGVNS come from the germline V gene. The CDR3 consists of 17 residues.

The chain employs TRBV28 and TRBJ1-5; the D gene is possibly TRBD1 (6 bases). The CDR3 spans 19 residues. Trimming left V 8 bases short and J 0 bases short, with 26 bases between. The germline gives CDR1 MDHEN, CDR2 SYDVKM. CDR3 sequence reads: CASYTVTGYGVVSNQPQHF. The DNA of the CDR3 is TGTGCCAGCTATACCGTTACAGGGTATGGAGTCGTTAGCAATCAGCCCCAGCATTTT.

This chain joins TRBV7-9 and TRBJ1-4; 7 bases match TRBD1. This CDR3 region has 15 residues. Unmatched junction bases numbered 6, after V lost 4 bases and J lost 4 bases. Germline V CDR1 and CDR2: SEHNR, FQNEAQ (reference sequence). The CDR3 DNA is TGTGCCAGCAGCTGGGGGACAGTAGATAATGAAAAACTGTTTTTT. Residues: CASSWGTVDNEKLFF. Drawing the rest from reference TRBV7-9 and TRBJ1-4, the complete variable domain is DTGVSQNPRHKITKRGQNVTFRCDPISEHNRLYWYRQTLGQGPEFLTYFQNEAQLEKSRLLSDRFSAERPKGSFSTLEIQRTEQGDSAMYLCASSWGTVDNEKLFFGSGTQLSVL.

The CDR3 region is CASSLGTSYGYTF. The DNA for the CDR3 is TGTGCCAGCAGCCTGGGCACATCCTATGGCTACACCTTC. The chain employs TRBV6-1 and TRBJ1-2; D unresolved. Looked up from germline, CDR1 is MNHNS and CDR2 is SASEGT. This CDR3 spans 13 amino acids. V lost 6 bases and J lost 4, with 12 bases in between.

In its sample, this clone was seen once. The chain uses TRBV6-5 and TRBJ1-2, with unresolved D. The CDR3 loop spans 14 amino acids. V was pared by 8 bases and J by 6 bases, with 19 bases between. Germline values: CDR1 MNHEY, CDR2 SVGAGI. CDR3 amino acids: CASGEIGRPHGYTF. The CDR3 nucleotides read TGTGCCAGCGGTGAAATAGGGAGACCCCATGGCTACACCTTC.

V and J are TRBV10-3 and TRBJ1-2; no firm D call. The CDR3 consists of 16 residues. CDR1 and CDR2 from the germline V gene are ENHRY and SYGVKD. V was clipped by 0 bases and J by 8 bases, with 19 bases between them. The CDR3 DNA follows: TGTGCCATCAGTGAGTCATTGGGTAGACTCTTAGACGGCTACACCTTC. This gives the protein CAISESLGRLLDGYTF.

The rearrangement links TRBV5-4 to TRBJ2-6; a possible D gene is TRBD1 (5 bases). This CDR3 spans 15 amino acids. The ends were cut back, 4 bases at V and 0 bases at J, with 8 bases in the middle. Germline CDR1 reads SGHNT; CDR2 reads YYREEE (reference sequence). CDR3 in DNA: TGTGCCAGCAGCCCTGACAGCTCTGGGGCCAACGTCCTGACTTTC. Protein product: CASSPDSSGANVLTF.

This chain links TRBV19 with TRBJ2-7, with 8 nucleotides matching TRBD1. The CDR3 has 13 residues. Germline assignment: CDR1 LNHDA and CDR2 SQIVND (reference sequence). V trimming: 7 bases; J trimming: 6 bases; junction bases outside the gene matches: 8. The CDR3 nucleotides read TGTGCCAGTAATTTCAACAGGGGGATCGAGCAGTACTTC. Translated: CASNFNRGIEQYF.

CDR3 coding DNA: TGTGCCAGTGGGACAGGGACGAACACTGAAGCTTTCTTT. The encoded protein is CASGTGTNTEAFF. The V gene is TRBV19, the J gene TRBJ1-1, with 9 bases that match TRBD1. Germline trimming cut 8 bases from V and 1 base from J; bases unmatched to any gene: 2. CDR1 and CDR2 from the germline V gene are LNHDA and SQIVND (reference sequence). This CDR3 has 13 residues.

V gene TRBV30 combines with J gene TRBJ2-2, with D perhaps matching TRBD1 (6 bases). The CDR3 consists of 14 residues. Germline assignment: CDR1 GTSNPN and CDR2 SVGIG (reference sequence). The CDR3 bases are TGTGCGCGAACTCAGGGGCGGAACACCGGGGAGCTGTTTTTT. Translating it yields CARTQGRNTGELFF.

The CDR3 DNA reads TGTGCCAGCAGTCAAAACTACGAGCAGTACTTC. Translated: CASSQNYEQYF. The gene calls are TRBV28 and TRBJ2-7; D ambiguous. The CDR3 runs 11 residues. With 5 bases removed from V and 3 bases from J, the gap between germline ends came to 5 bases. CDR1 MDHEN and CDR2 SYDVKM come from the germline V gene.

The chain combines TRBV18 with TRBJ2-4, with 9 bases fitting TRBD1. This CDR3 comprises 14 residues. Losses at the gene ends were 6 bases for V and 5 bases for J; bases not matched to a gene: 5. CDR1 and CDR2 (germline): KGHSH, LQKENI. CDR3 in DNA: TGTGCCAGCTCCAGGGACAGGGCGGAAAACATTCAGTACTTC. Protein sequence: CASSRDRAENIQYF.

This chain connects TRBV5-1 to TRBJ1-4; 7 positions agree with TRBD1. The CDR3 sequence is 14 residues long. In germline, CDR1 is SGHRS, CDR2 YFSETQ. V lost 7 bases and J lost 5; bases outside the gene matches: 8. For the CDR3, the DNA is TGCGCCAGCGGGGACGGGACAGAGAATGAAAAACTGTTTTTT. It encodes CASGDGTENEKLFF.

This rearrangement joins TRBV9 to TRBJ1-2, with D perhaps matching TRBD1 (5 bases). CDR1 and CDR2 (germline): SGDLS, YYNGEE. V lost 4 bases to trimming and J lost 7 bases, with 20 bases between them. The CDR3 spans 15 residues. The CDR3 DNA is TGTGCCAGCAGCTTGGCGGGACCGGCCTTTGGTGGCTACACCTTC. Translated, it gives CASSLAGPAFGGYTF. The variable domain in full, with the rest retrieved from reference TRBV9 and TRBJ1-2, is DSGVTQTPKHLITATGQRVTLRCSPRSGDLSVYWYQQSLDQGLQFLIQYYNGEERAKGNILERFSAQQFPDLHSELNLSSLELGDSALYFCASSLAGPAFGGYTFGSGTRLTVV.

The CDR3 loop reads CASRAGDHSNQPQHF. The CDR3 DNA reads TGCGCCAGCAGAGCCGGGGATCATAGCAATCAGCCCCAGCATTTT. This rearrangement joins TRBV10-2 to TRBJ1-5; no reliable D call. V was clipped by 6 bases and J by 0 bases, with 12 bases between them. The CDR3 contains 15 residues. CDR1 and CDR2 from the germline V gene are WSHSY and SAAADI.